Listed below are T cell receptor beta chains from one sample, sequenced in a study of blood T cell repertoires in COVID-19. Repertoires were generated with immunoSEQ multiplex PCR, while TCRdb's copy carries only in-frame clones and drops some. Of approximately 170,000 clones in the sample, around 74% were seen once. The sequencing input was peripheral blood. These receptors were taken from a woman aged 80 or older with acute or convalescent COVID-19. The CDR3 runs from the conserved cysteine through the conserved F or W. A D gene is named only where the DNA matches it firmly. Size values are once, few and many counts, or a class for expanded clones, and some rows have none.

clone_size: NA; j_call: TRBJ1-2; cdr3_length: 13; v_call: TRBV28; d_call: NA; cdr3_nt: TGTGCCAGCAGTTTATCACTCTACTATGGCTACACCTTC; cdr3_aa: CASSLSLYYGYTF
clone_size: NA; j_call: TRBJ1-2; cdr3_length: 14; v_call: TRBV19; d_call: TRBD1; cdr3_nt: TGTGCCACCGCAATGCAGGGGGCAAACTATGGCTACACCTTC; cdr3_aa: CATAMQGANYGYTF
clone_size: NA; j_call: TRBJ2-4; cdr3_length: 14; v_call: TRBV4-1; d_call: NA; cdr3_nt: TGCGCCAGCAGCCAAGTTCTATCGAAAAACATTCAGTACTTC; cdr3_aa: CASSQVLSKNIQYF
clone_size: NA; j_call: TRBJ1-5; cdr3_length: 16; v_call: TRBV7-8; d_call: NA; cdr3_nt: TGTGCCAGCAGCTCCGCGAGTGGAGGGGGCAATCAGCCCCAGCATTTT; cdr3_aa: CASSSASGGGNQPQHF
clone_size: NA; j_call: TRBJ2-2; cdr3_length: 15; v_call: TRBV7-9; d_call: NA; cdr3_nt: TGTGCCGCGGCAAGGGAGCCTTCGAACACCGGGGAGCTGTTTTTT; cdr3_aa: CAAAREPSNTGELFF
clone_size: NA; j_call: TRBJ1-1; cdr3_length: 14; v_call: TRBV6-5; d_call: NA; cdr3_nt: TGTGCCAGCAGGGGCATGATATCGAACACTGAAGCTTTCTTT; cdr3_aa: CASRGMISNTEAFF
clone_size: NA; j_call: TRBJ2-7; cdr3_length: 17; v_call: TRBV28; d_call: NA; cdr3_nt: TGTGCCAGCAGTCCCCCGTGGGGCAGGCATGGTTCCTACGAGCAGTACTTC; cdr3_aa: CASSPPWGRHGSYEQYF
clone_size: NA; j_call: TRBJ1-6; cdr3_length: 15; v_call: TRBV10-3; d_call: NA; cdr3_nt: TGTGCCATCACCTCGAGCGCAGGGGAAAATTCACCCCTCCACTTT; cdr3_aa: CAITSSAGENSPLHF
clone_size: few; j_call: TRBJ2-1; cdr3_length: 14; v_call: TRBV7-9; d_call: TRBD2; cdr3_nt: TGTGCCAGCAGCTCCATCGGAAAGCGGGATTGGCAGTTCTTC; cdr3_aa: CASSSIGKRDWQFF
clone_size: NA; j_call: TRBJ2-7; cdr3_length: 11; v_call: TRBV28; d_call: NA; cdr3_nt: TGTGCCAGCAGTTTCTCGGAGGAGCAGTACTTC; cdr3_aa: CASSFSEEQYF
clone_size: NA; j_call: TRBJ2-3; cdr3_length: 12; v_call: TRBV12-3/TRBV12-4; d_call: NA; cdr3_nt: TGTGCCAGCAGATCTAGCACAGATACGCAGTATTTT; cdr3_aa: CASRSSTDTQYF
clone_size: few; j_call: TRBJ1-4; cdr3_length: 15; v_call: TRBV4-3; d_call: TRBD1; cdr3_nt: TGCGCCAGCAGCCACCAGACAGGGGTTAATGAAAAACTGTTTTTT; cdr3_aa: CASSHQTGVNEKLFF
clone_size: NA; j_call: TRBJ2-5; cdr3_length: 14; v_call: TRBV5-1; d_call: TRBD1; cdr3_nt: TGCGCCAGCAGCCAACAGGGGGCGGAAGAGACCCAGTACTTC; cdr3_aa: CASSQQGAEETQYF
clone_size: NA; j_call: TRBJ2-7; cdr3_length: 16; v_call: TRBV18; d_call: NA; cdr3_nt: TGTGCCAGCTCTCACCGCGGGACGGACCTTGGGAACGAGCAGTACTTC; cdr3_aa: CASSHRGTDLGNEQYF
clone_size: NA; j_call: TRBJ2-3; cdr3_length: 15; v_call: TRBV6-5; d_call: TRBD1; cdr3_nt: TGTGCCAGCAGTCGGGACAGTTCTTTCACAGATACGCAGTATTTT; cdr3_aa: CASSRDSSFTDTQYF
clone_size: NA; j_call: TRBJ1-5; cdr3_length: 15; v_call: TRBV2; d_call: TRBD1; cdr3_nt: TGTGCCAGCAGAGCCGGGACAGGGGTTTTTAGGCCCCAGCATTTT; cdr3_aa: CASRAGTGVFRPQHF
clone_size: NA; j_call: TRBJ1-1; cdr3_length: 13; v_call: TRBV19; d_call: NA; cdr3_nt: TGTGCCAGCACCCTTAGTGGGGGGACTGAAGCTTTCTTT; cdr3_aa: CASTLSGGTEAFF
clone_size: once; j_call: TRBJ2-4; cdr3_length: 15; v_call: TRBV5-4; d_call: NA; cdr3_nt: TGTGCCAGCAGCATCGGGGGGCTAGCCAAAAACATTCAGTACTTC; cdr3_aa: CASSIGGLAKNIQYF
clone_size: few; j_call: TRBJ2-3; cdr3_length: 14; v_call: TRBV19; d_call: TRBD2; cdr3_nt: TGTGCCAGTACCCCCCTAGCGGACACAGATACGCAGTATTTT; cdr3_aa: CASTPLADTDTQYF
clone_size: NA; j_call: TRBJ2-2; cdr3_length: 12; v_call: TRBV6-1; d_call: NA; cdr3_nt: TGTGCCAGCAGCTATAACACCGGGGAGCTGTTTTTT; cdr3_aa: CASSYNTGELFF
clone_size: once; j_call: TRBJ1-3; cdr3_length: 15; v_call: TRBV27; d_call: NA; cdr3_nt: TGTGCCAGCAGTCAGACAGCGCGCTCTGGAAACACCATATATTTT; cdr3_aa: CASSQTARSGNTIYF
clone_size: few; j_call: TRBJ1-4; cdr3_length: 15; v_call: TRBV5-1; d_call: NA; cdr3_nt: TGCGCCAGCAGCTTGGTTGGGGGCGCGAATGAAAAACTGTTTTTT; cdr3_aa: CASSLVGGANEKLFF